This T cell receptor beta chain is drawn from a study of blood T cell repertoires in COVID-19. Here immunoSEQ multiplex PCR was the method, and the copy in TCRdb shows in-frame clones only, minus some. The sample comprises roughly 190,000 clones, 75% to 90% of which are singletons, and 8.2% rests with the top ten. This sequence was found in a woman between 55 and 75 years old with acute or convalescent COVID-19. Sequenced input: peripheral blood.

CDR3 in amino acids: CASRQATDTQYF. DNA of the CDR3: TGTGCCAGCAGACAGGCAACAGATACGCAGTATTTT. The chain is built from TRBV7-9 and TRBJ2-3, with D perhaps matching TRBD1 (5 bases). This CDR3 is built from 12 residues. V was pared by 6 bases and J by 3 bases, with 7 bases between. Germline loops: CDR1 SEHNR, CDR2 FQNEAQ (reference sequence).